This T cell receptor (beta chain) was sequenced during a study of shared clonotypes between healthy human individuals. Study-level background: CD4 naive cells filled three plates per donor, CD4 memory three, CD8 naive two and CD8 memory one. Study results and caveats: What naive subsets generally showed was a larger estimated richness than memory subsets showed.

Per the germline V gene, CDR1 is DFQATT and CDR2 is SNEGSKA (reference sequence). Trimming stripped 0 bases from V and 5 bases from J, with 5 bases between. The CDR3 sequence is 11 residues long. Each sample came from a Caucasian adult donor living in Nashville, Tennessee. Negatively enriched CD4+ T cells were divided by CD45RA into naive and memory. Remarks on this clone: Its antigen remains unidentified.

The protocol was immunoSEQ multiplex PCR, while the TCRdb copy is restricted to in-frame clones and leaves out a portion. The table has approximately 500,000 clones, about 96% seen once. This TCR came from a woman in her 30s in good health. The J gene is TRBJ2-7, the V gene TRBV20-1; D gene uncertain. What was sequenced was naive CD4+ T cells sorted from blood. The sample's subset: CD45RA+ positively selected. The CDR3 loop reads CSARDRDEQYF. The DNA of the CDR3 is TGCAGTGCTAGAGATAGGGACGAGCAGTACTTC.